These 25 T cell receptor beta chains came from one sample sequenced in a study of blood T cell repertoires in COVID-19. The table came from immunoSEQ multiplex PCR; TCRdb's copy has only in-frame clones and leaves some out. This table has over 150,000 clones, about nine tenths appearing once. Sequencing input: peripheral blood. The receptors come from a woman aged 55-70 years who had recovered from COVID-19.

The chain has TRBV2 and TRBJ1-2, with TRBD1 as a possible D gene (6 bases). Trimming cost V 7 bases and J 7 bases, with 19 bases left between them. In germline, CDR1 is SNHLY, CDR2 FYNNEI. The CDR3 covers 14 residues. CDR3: CASIRVQGAGGYTF. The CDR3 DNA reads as TGTGCCAGCATAAGAGTACAGGGTGCGGGTGGCTACACCTTC.

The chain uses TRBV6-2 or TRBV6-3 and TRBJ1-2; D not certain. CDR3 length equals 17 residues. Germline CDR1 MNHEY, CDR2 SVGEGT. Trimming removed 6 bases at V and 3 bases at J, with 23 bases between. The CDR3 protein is CASSRRQTNNAYYGYTF. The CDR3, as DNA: TGTGCCAGCAGCCGACGACAAACAAATAATGCCTACTATGGCTACACCTTC.

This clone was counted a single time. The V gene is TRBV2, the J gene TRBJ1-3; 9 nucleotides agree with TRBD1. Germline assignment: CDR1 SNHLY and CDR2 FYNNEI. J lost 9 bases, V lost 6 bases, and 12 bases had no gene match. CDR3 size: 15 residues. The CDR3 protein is CASRADRGDGGTIYF. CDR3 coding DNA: TGTGCCAGCAGGGCTGACAGGGGGGACGGCGGCACCATATATTTT.

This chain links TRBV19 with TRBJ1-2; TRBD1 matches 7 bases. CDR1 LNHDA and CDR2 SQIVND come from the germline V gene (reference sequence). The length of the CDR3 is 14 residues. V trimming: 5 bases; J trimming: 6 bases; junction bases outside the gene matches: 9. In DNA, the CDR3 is TGTGCCAGTAGTCCCTTGACAGGGATGGATGGCTACACCTTC. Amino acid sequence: CASSPLTGMDGYTF.

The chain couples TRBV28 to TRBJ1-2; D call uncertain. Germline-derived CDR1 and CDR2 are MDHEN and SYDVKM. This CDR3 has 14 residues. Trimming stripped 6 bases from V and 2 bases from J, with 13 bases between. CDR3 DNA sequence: TGTGCCAGCAGGGCCGCGACTTACAACTATGGCTACACCTTC. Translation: CASRAATYNYGYTF.

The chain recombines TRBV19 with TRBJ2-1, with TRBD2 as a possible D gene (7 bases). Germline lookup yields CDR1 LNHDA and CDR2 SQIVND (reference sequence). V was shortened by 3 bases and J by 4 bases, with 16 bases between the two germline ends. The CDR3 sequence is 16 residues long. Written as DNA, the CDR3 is TGTGCCAGTAGTATCAGCTTGGCGGGGGCTTACAATGAGCAGTTCTTC. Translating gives CASSISLAGAYNEQFF.

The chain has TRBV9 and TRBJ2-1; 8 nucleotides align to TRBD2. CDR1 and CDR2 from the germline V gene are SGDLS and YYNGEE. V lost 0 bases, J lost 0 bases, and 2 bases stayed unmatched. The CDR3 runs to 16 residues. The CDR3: CASSVGGGPSYNEQFF. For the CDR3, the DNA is TGTGCCAGCAGCGTAGGCGGGGGGCCCTCCTACAATGAGCAGTTCTTC.

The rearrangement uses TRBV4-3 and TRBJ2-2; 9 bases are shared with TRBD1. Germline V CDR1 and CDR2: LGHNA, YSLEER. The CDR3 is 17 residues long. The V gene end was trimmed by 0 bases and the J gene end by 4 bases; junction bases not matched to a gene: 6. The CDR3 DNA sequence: TGCGCCAGCAGCCAAGATGCGAACAGGGGGCGCACCGGGGAGCTGTTTTTT. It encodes CASSQDANRGRTGELFF.

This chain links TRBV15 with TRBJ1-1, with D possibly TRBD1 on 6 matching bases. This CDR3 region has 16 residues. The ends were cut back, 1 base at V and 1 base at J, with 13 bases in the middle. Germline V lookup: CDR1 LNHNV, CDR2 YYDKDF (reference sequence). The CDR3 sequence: CATSRGRQVWNTEAFF. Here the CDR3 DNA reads TGTGCCACCAGCAGAGGGAGACAGGTCTGGAACACTGAAGCTTTCTTT.

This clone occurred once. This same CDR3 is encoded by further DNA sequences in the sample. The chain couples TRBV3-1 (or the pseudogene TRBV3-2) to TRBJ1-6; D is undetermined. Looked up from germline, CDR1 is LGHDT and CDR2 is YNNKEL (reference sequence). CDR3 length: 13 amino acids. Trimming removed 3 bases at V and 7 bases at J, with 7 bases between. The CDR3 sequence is CASSQGGNSPLHF. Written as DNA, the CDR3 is TGTGCCAGCAGCCAGGGCGGGAATTCACCCCTCCACTTT.

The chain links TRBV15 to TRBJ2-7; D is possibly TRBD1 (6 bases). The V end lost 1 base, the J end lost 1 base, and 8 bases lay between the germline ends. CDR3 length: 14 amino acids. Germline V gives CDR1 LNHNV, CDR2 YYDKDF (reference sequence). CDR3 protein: CATSRGQDSYEQYF. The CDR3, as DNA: TGTGCCACCAGCAGAGGACAGGATTCCTACGAGCAGTACTTC.

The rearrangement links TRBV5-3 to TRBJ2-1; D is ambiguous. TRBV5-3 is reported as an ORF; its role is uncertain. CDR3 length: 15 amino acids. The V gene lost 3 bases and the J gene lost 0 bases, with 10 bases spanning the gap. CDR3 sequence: CARSYDLSSYNEQFF. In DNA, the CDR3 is TGTGCCAGAAGCTACGACTTGTCCTCCTACAATGAGCAGTTCTTC.

This chain's CDR3 is CASSETWAMGSPLHF. CDR3 nucleotide sequence: TGTGCCAGCAGTGAGACCTGGGCCATGGGTTCACCCCTCCACTTT. V gene TRBV6-1 combines with J gene TRBJ1-6; D remains ambiguous. CDR1 and CDR2 (germline): MNHNS, SASEGT. The length of the CDR3 is 15 residues. Trimming stripped 3 bases from V and 9 bases from J, with 15 bases between.

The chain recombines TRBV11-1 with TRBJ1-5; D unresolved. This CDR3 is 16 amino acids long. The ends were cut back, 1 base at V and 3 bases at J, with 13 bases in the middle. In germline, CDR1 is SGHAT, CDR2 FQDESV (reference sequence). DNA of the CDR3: TGTGCCAGCAGCTTAGATACGGGAGAGTTCAATCAGCCCCAGCATTTT. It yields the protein CASSLDTGEFNQPQHF.

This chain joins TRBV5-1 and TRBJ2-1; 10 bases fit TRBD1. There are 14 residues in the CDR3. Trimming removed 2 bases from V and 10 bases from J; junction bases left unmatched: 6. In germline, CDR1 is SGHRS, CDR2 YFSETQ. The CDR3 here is CASSFPGTGVEQFF. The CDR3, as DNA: TGCGCCAGCAGCTTTCCCGGGACAGGGGTAGAGCAGTTCTTC. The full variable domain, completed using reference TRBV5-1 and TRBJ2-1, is KAGVTQTPRYLIKTRGQQVTLSCSPISGHRSVSWYQQTPGQGLQFLFEYFSETQRNKGNFPGRFSGRQFSNSRSEMNVSTLELGDSALYLCASSFPGTGVEQFFGPGTRLTVL.

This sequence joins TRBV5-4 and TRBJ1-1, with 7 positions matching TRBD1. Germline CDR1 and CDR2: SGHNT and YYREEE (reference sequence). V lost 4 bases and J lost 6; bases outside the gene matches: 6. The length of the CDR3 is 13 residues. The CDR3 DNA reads TGTGCCAGCAGCATTGACAGGGTCCCTGAAGCTTTCTTT. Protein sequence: CASSIDRVPEAFF.

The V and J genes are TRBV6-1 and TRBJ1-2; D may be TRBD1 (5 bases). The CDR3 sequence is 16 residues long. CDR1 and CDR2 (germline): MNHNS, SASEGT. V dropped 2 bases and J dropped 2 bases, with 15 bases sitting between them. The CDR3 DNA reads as TGTGCCAGCAGTGAATTAGGGTCAGGGATAAACTATGGCTACACCTTC. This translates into CASSELGSGINYGYTF.

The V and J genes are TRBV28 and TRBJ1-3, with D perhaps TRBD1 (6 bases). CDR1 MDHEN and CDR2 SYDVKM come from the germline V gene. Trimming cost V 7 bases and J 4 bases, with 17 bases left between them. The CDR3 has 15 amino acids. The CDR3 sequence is CASTLNGQIGNTIYF. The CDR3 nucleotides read TGTGCCAGCACCTTAAACGGACAGATAGGAAACACCATATATTTT.

CDR3 in DNA: TGTGCCAGCTCACCGACCCAGGGGGGATATGGCTACACCTTC. Protein product: CASSPTQGGYGYTF. The rearrangement joins TRBV18 to TRBJ1-2; 7 positions match TRBD1. The CDR3 has 14 residues. The germline gives CDR1 KGHSH, CDR2 LQKENI. Unmatched junction bases numbered 6, after V lost 3 bases and J lost 5 bases.

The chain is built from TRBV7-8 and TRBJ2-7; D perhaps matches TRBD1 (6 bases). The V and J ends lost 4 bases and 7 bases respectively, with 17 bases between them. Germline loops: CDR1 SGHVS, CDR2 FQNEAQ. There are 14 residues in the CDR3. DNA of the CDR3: TGTGCCAGCAGCTCAGGGGCCGAGCGTCGGGAGCAGTACTTC. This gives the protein CASSSGAERREQYF.

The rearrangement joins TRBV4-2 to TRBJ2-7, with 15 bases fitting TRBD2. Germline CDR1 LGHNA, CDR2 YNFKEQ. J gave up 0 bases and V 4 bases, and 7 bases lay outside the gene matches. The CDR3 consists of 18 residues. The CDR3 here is CASSPWTSGGASSYEQYF. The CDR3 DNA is TGTGCCAGCAGCCCCTGGACTAGCGGGGGGGCCAGCTCCTACGAGCAGTACTTC.

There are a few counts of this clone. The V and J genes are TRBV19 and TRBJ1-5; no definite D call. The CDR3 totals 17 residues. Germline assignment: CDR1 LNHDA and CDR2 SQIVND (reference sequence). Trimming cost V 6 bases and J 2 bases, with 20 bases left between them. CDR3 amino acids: CASSLATGIKGNQPQHF. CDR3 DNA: TGTGCCAGTAGCCTAGCTACGGGAATTAAGGGCAATCAGCCCCAGCATTTT.

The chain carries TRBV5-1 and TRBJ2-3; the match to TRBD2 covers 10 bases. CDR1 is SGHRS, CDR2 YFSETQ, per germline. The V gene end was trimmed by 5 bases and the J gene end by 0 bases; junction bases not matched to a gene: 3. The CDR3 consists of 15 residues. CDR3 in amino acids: CASSASGRSTDTQYF. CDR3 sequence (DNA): TGCGCCAGCAGTGCTAGCGGGAGAAGCACAGATACGCAGTATTTT.

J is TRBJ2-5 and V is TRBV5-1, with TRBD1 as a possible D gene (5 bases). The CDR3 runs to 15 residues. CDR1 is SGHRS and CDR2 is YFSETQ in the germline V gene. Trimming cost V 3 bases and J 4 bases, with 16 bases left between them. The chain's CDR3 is CASSSAILGPETQYF. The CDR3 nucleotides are TGCGCCAGCAGCTCTGCCATATTGGGGCCAGAGACCCAGTACTTC.

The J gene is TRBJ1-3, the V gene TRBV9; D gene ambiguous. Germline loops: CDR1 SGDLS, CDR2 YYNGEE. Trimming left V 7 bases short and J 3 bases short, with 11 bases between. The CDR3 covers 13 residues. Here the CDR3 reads CASGPMLGNTIYF. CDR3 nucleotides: TGTGCCAGCGGGCCCATGCTTGGAAACACCATATATTTT.